This TCR beta chain was identified during a study of blood T cell repertoires in COVID-19. As for the study in general: Acute-phase and convalescent COVID-19 samples originated in the United States, Italy and Spain. PBMCs, B-cell-depleted T cells, or T cells were the source of the cDNA or gDNA that made up the material.

Germline CDR1 and CDR2: SGHRS and YFSETQ. V shed 4 bases and J 7 bases; nucleotides not matched to a gene: 11. The CDR3 spans 15 residues. Produced via immunoSEQ multiplex PCR; TCRdb's table is partial and in-frame only. Of fewer than 250,000 clones detected, around 80% appear once; the ten largest clones hold 7% to 10%. This sequence originates from a woman in her fifties or sixties with acute or convalescent COVID-19. The chain couples TRBV5-1 to TRBJ2-5; 9 bases line up with TRBD2. Sequenced sample: peripheral blood. The CDR3 region is CASSAQPSGTGTQYF. The CDR3 DNA is TGCGCCAGCAGCGCACAACCTAGCGGGACGGGGACCCAGTACTTC.